Listed here are 30 T cell receptor beta chains from one sample, sequenced in a study of brain T cells in children with intractable seizures. Measured with immunoSEQ multiplex PCR; TCRdb has only the in-frame clones, and not every one. The repertoire has 88,000 or so clones, under 95% of them found once; the top ten carry 24%. Sequenced here: peripheral blood, sampled at surgery. Receptors originate from a girl aged 2-15 years with Rasmussen encephalitis and intractable seizures.

The count of this clone is one. The V and J genes are TRBV12-3 or TRBV12-4 and TRBJ2-7, with 7 bases lining up with TRBD2. V was clipped by 10 bases and J by 4 bases; unmatched bases: 4. The CDR3 totals 11 residues. CDR3 DNA: TGTGCCACTGCCGGGGGGTACGAGCAGTACTTC. Protein: CATAGGYEQYF.

This sequence joins TRBV19 and TRBJ1-4; 7 nucleotides match TRBD1. CDR1 is LNHDA and CDR2 is SQIVND in the germline V gene (reference sequence). The CDR3 length is 16 residues. V was pared by 7 bases and J by 0 bases, with 8 bases of the junction left unmatched. Written as DNA, the CDR3 is TGTGCCAGTACCCGGACAGGAGTTGCAACTAATGAAAAACTGTTTTTT. Translated: CASTRTGVATNEKLFF.

V gene TRBV9 combines with J gene TRBJ2-6, with D uncertain. The V end was cut by 0 bases, the J end by 0 bases, with 16 bases between. The length of the CDR3 is 19 residues. The V gene's germline CDR1 is SGDLS and CDR2 YYNGEE. CDR3 DNA sequence: TGTGCCAGCAGCGTAGCTGATCTGCGGCTGATCTCTGGGGCCAACGTCCTGACTTTC. Amino acids: CASSVADLRLISGANVLTF.

The gene calls are TRBV24-1 and TRBJ1-5; 10 bases line up with TRBD1. The J segment lost 7 bases and the V segment lost 3 bases, leaving 11 bases of the junction unmatched. CDR1 is KGHDR, CDR2 SFDVKD, per germline. CDR3 length equals 17 residues. The CDR3 sequence is CATSDSKGTGVRQPQHF. The CDR3 DNA is TGTGCCACCAGTGATAGTAAGGGGACAGGGGTGCGGCAGCCCCAGCATTTT.

The chain carries TRBV6-4 and TRBJ1-5; D unclear. V lost 7 bases and J lost 4, with 11 bases in between. The CDR3 runs 13 residues. The germline V gene encodes CDR1 MRHNA and CDR2 SNTAGT. The CDR3 DNA is TGTGCCAGCATTGGACGAAATAATCAGCCCCAGCATTTT. This encodes CASIGRNNQPQHF.

The chain has TRBV19 and TRBJ1-2; D is unresolved. The CDR3 consists of 15 residues. Germline V gene data show CDR1 as LNHDA and CDR2 as SQIVND (reference sequence). Trimming removed 2 bases at V and 0 bases at J, with 10 bases between. CDR3 amino acids: CASSISQGANYGYTF. CDR3 nucleotide sequence: TGTGCCAGTAGTATAAGCCAAGGAGCTAACTATGGCTACACCTTC.

The V gene is TRBV18, the J gene TRBJ1-5, with D possibly being TRBD1 (5 bases). This CDR3 region has 16 residues. V lost 6 bases to trimming and J lost 1 base, with 16 bases between them. Germline lookup yields CDR1 KGHSH and CDR2 LQKENI. The CDR3 sequence: CASSPGPSMSNQPQHF. The CDR3 nucleotides are TGTGCCAGCTCCCCGGGACCTTCAATGAGCAATCAGCCCCAGCATTTT.

As to this clone: The germline gene is not matched at one end of the junction; a read error may be the cause. The rearrangement joins TRBV9 to TRBJ1-1, with TRBD1 as a possible D gene (6 bases). The CDR3 sequence is 16 residues long. Germline CDR1 reads SGDLS; CDR2 reads YYNGEE. The CDR3 sequence: CASSAHLLTGNPEAFF. DNA for the CDR3: TGTGCCAGCAGCGCCCATCTTCTAACAGGGAACCCTGAAGCTTTCTTT.

V usage is TRBV10-2 and J usage is TRBJ1-5; perhaps TRBD1 as D (6 bases). The CDR3 spans 16 residues. Looked up from germline, CDR1 is WSHSY and CDR2 is SAAADI. Trimming took 7 bases from V and 6 from J, leaving 22 bases between them. The CDR3 DNA reads TGCGCCAGCACCCAGCAAGCTCAGGGGACTGGTCAGCCCCAGCATTTT. Protein: CASTQQAQGTGQPQHF.

This chain uses TRBV2 with TRBJ1-6; 8 bases are a match to TRBD1. The CDR3 is made up of 15 amino acids. The germline V gene encodes CDR1 SNHLY and CDR2 FYNNEI. V was pared by 10 bases and J by 5 bases, with 10 bases of the junction left unmatched. The CDR3 sequence is CATLRQGLNNSPLHF. The CDR3 bases are TGTGCCACCCTAAGACAGGGGCTGAATAATTCACCCCTCCACTTT. Combining the CDR3 with reference TRBV2 and TRBJ1-6 gives the whole variable domain EPEVTQTPSHQVTQMGQEVILRCVPISNHLYFYWYRQILGQKVEFLVSFYNNEISEKSEIFDDQFSVERPDGSNFTLKIRSTKLEDSAMYFCATLRQGLNNSPLHFGNGTRLTVT.

Comments on this clone: Other DNA sequences from this sample encode an identical CDR3 as well. The chain links TRBV30 to TRBJ1-1; D gene uncertain. This CDR3 has 10 residues. V lost 2 bases and J 3 bases, leaving 1 base between the germline ends. The V gene's germline CDR1 is GTSNPN and CDR2 SVGIG (reference sequence). CDR3 amino acids: CAWSHTEAFF. In nucleotides, the CDR3 is TGTGCCTGGAGTCACACTGAAGCTTTCTTT.

The chain is built from TRBV7-3 and TRBJ1-2; D is ambiguous. Germline V lookup: CDR1 SGHTA, CDR2 FQGTGA. Trimming shortened V by 8 bases and J by 7 bases, and 14 bases separated the two germline ends. This CDR3 region has 12 residues. The CDR3 protein is CASPQVSGGYTF. CDR3 in DNA: TGTGCCAGCCCGCAGGTAAGTGGTGGCTACACCTTC.

V is TRBV27 and J is TRBJ2-6; D unresolved. Germline CDR1 MNHEY, CDR2 SMNVEV (reference sequence). The CDR3 covers 14 residues. The ends were cut back, 0 bases at V and 3 bases at J, with 3 bases in the middle. CDR3 sequence reads: CASSLSGGANVLTF. The CDR3 DNA follows: TGTGCCAGCAGTTTATCAGGTGGGGCCAACGTCCTGACTTTC. Complete variable domain (other parts from reference TRBV27 and TRBJ2-6): EAQVTQNPRYLITVTGKKLTVTCSQNMNHEYMSWYRQDPGLGLRQIYYSMNVEVTDKGDVPEGYKVSRKEKRNFPLILESPSPNQTSLYFCASSLSGGANVLTFGAGSRLTVL.

V is TRBV30 and J is TRBJ2-4, with 10 positions matching TRBD2. This CDR3 spans 15 amino acids. The V and J ends lost 0 bases and 2 bases, in that order; junction bases with no gene match: 1. Looked up from germline, CDR1 is GTSNPN and CDR2 is SVGIG (reference sequence). Written as DNA, the CDR3 is TGTGCCTGGAGTGTACTAGCGGGATCCAAAAACATTCAGTACTTC. It yields the protein CAWSVLAGSKNIQYF.

This sequence joins TRBV4-1 and TRBJ2-1, with D hard to call. The CDR3 consists of 14 residues. Trimming shortened V by 0 bases and J by 7 bases, and 10 bases separated the two germline ends. Germline CDR1 and CDR2: MGHRA and YSYEKL. CDR3 residues: CASSQDWWVNEQFF. In DNA, the CDR3 is TGCGCCAGCAGCCAAGATTGGTGGGTTAATGAGCAGTTCTTC.

V gene TRBV19 combines with J gene TRBJ2-2; 7 bases fit TRBD2. CDR1 is LNHDA, CDR2 SQIVND, per germline (reference sequence). J lost 4 bases, V lost 10 bases, and 3 bases had no gene match. The CDR3 contains 12 residues. In DNA form, the CDR3 reads TGTGCCACTGGGAGGGGCACCGGGGAGCTGTTTTTT. Its translation: CATGRGTGELFF.

The chain uses TRBV2 and TRBJ1-1, with D possibly TRBD1 on 6 matching bases. CDR1 and CDR2 (germline): SNHLY, FYNNEI. V lost 3 bases, J lost 11 bases, and 16 bases lay in between. CDR3 length equals 13 residues. In DNA, the CDR3 is TGTGCCAGCAGTGAGGTTCGGGGGCGCGAGGCTTTCTTT. This sequence encodes CASSEVRGREAFF.

J is TRBJ2-7 and V is TRBV6-6; D is unresolved. The V gene's germline CDR1 is MNHNY and CDR2 SVGAGI (reference sequence). The V end was cut by 3 bases, the J end by 0 bases, with 9 bases between. The CDR3 totals 14 residues. The DNA for the CDR3 is TGTGCCAGCAGTTATTCCCCACCCTCCTACGAGCAGTACTTC. Protein: CASSYSPPSYEQYF.

J is TRBJ2-7 and V is TRBV18; TRBD2 might be the D (6 bases). CDR3 length: 16 residues. V lost 3 bases, J lost 6 bases, and 21 bases lay in between. Germline CDR1 reads KGHSH; CDR2 reads LQKENI. The CDR3 nucleotides read TGTGCCAGCTCACCTTGTATGGGGGGAGTTTGGTGCGAGCAGTACTTC. This codes for CASSPCMGGVWCEQYF.

The chain combines TRBV6-4 with TRBJ2-2, with unresolved D. This CDR3 contains 16 residues. The V and J ends lost 1 base and 1 base respectively, with 10 bases between them. The V gene's germline CDR1 is MRHNA and CDR2 SNTAGT. CDR3: CASSDLLSRNTGELFF. The CDR3 nucleotides are TGTGCCAGCAGTGACTTACTCAGTAGGAACACCGGGGAGCTGTTTTTT.

This chain joins TRBV19 and TRBJ2-7, with TRBD2 identical over 7 bases. The CDR3 is made up of 16 amino acids. Germline CDR1 and CDR2: LNHDA and SQIVND (reference sequence). J was trimmed by 1 base and V by 1 base; bases with no gene match: 7. The CDR3 loop is CASSIVRTSRSYEQYF. CDR3 DNA: TGTGCCAGTAGTATAGTAAGGACTAGTCGTTCCTACGAGCAGTACTTC.

In DNA form, the CDR3 reads TGTGCCTGGAGGAGGAAGGTGATCGGGGCTGAAGCTTTCTTT. Translated: CAWRRKVIGAEAFF. The chain is built from TRBV30 and TRBJ1-1; no definite D call. The CDR3 covers 14 residues. The V gene's germline CDR1 is GTSNPN and CDR2 SVGIG (reference sequence). V was shortened by 3 bases and J by 6 bases, with 17 bases between the two germline ends.

The chain has TRBV28 and TRBJ1-5; TRBD1 might be the D (6 bases). Trimming shortened V by 1 base and J by 2 bases, and 12 bases separated the two germline ends. The V gene's germline CDR1 is MDHEN and CDR2 SYDVKM. The CDR3 runs to 16 residues. This CDR3 is CASSLLQGMGNQPQHF. CDR3 in DNA: TGTGCCAGCAGTTTATTACAGGGAATGGGCAATCAGCCCCAGCATTTT.

The count of this clone is one. This chain connects TRBV6-5 to TRBJ1-2, with D perhaps matching TRBD1 (6 bases). The CDR3 extends over 13 amino acids. The V end was cut by 0 bases, the J end by 8 bases, with 10 bases between. Germline assignment: CDR1 MNHEY and CDR2 SVGAGI. Here the CDR3 reads CASSYSAGGGYTF. CDR3 coding DNA: TGTGCCAGCAGTTACTCGGCGGGGGGCGGCTACACCTTC.

The chain combines TRBV5-5 with TRBJ1-6; a possible D gene is TRBD1 (5 bases). Trimming stripped 4 bases from V and 7 bases from J, with 15 bases between. CDR1 SGHKS and CDR2 YYEKEE come from the germline V gene (reference sequence). The CDR3 sequence is 15 residues long. The CDR3 loop reads CASSGGKAWNSPLHF. The CDR3 nucleotides read TGTGCCAGCAGCGGGGGTAAGGCCTGGAATTCACCCCTCCACTTT.

The chain has TRBV28 and TRBJ2-1, with 7 bases aligning to TRBD1. CDR1 is MDHEN and CDR2 is SYDVKM in the germline V gene. Trimming at V came to 4 bases and at J to 3 bases, leaving 9 bases not matched to a gene. The CDR3 contains 16 residues. CDR3 amino acids: CASSSSGTDFYNEQFF. CDR3 in DNA: TGTGCCAGCAGTTCCTCCGGGACAGATTTCTACAATGAGCAGTTCTTC.

This clone showed up just once. Distinct nucleotide sequences in the sample also encode this CDR3. DNA of the CDR3: TGTGCCACCAGCAGAGATCGGGGAAGTCAGCCCCAGCATTTT. Protein: CATSRDRGSQPQHF. The chain links TRBV15 to TRBJ1-5; D is uncertain. This CDR3 has 14 residues. The V end lost 0 bases, the J end lost 6 bases, and 9 bases lay between the germline ends. The V gene's germline CDR1 is LNHNV and CDR2 YYDKDF (reference sequence). The whole variable domain, filled in from reference TRBV15 and TRBJ1-5, reads DAMVIQNPRYQVTQFGKPVTLSCSQTLNHNVMYWYQQKSSQAPKLLFHYYDKDFNNEADTPDNFQSRRPNTSFCFLDIRSPGLGDTAMYLCATSRDRGSQPQHFGDGTRLSIL.

The chain has TRBV6-6 and TRBJ2-2, with 7 nucleotides matching TRBD2. This CDR3 has 14 amino acids. Germline V gene lookup returns CDR1 MNHNY and CDR2 SVGAGI (reference sequence). V shed 3 bases, J shed 6 bases, and the junction held 4 bases outside the gene matches. The CDR3 DNA follows: TGTGCCAGCAGTTATGCAGGGAGGGCCGGGGAGCTGTTTTTT. Its protein product is CASSYAGRAGELFF.

The J gene is TRBJ2-1, the V gene TRBV19; D not certain. Trimming stripped 3 bases from V and 2 bases from J, with 14 bases between. Germline CDR1 LNHDA, CDR2 SQIVND (reference sequence). The CDR3 is made up of 16 amino acids. Here the CDR3 reads CASSMTVASPYNEQFF. CDR3 nucleotide sequence: TGTGCCAGTAGTATGACTGTGGCCAGCCCCTACAATGAGCAGTTCTTC.

The chain carries TRBV3-1 (or the pseudogene TRBV3-2) and TRBJ1-5; 8 bases align to TRBD1. Trimming at V came to 4 bases and at J to 1 base, leaving 0 bases not matched to a gene. The CDR3 spans 14 residues. Germline CDR1 LGHDT, CDR2 YNNKEL (reference sequence). CDR3 region: CASSRQGSNQPQHF. The CDR3 DNA is TGTGCCAGCAGCCGACAGGGGAGCAATCAGCCCCAGCATTTT.